This TCR beta chain emerged from a study of cytomegalovirus exposure and HLA in healthy donors. General study results and limits: Accounts indicate the classifier identified cytomegalovirus status with strong specificity and sensitivity.

Regarding this clone: Its antigen is not known.

Germline lookup yields CDR1 GTSNPN and CDR2 SVGIG (reference sequence). The V end lost 0 bases, the J end lost 3 bases, and 12 bases lay between the germline ends. The CDR3 covers 15 residues. This table comes from immunoSEQ multiplex PCR, and its TCRdb copy is limited to in-frame clones, with some not included. The sample includes about 270,000 clones, approximately 86% seen only once; the top ten take approximately 1%. The sequence was collected from a woman aged 18-30 years in good health and CMV-seronegative. V is TRBV30 and J is TRBJ1-5; D perhaps matches TRBD1 (5 bases). Specimen: PBMCs. For the CDR3, the DNA is TGTGCCTGGAGTGTCCGAGACAGTCTCAATCAGCCCCAGCATTTT. Protein product: CAWSVRDSLNQPQHF.